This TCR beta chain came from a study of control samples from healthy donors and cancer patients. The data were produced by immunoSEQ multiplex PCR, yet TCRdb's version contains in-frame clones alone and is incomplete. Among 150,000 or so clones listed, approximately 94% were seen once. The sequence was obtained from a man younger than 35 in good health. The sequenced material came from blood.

CDR3 coding DNA: TGTGCCAGCAGCCCCGATAACAGCTGGGCACGTGAGCAGTTCTTC. Translated, it gives CASSPDNSWAREQFF. The chain recombines TRBV11-2 with TRBJ2-1; D is unresolved. The germline gives CDR1 SGHAT, CDR2 FQNNGV. The CDR3 sequence is 15 residues long. V dropped 5 bases and J dropped 9 bases, with 20 bases sitting between them. The full variable domain, in which reference TRBV11-2 and TRBJ2-1 provide the parts outside the CDR3, is EAGVAQSPRYKIIEKRQSVAFWCNPISGHATLYWYQQILGQGPKLLIQFQNNGVVDDSQLPKDRFSAERLKGVDSTLKIQPAKLEDSAVYLCASSPDNSWAREQFFGPGTRLTVL.